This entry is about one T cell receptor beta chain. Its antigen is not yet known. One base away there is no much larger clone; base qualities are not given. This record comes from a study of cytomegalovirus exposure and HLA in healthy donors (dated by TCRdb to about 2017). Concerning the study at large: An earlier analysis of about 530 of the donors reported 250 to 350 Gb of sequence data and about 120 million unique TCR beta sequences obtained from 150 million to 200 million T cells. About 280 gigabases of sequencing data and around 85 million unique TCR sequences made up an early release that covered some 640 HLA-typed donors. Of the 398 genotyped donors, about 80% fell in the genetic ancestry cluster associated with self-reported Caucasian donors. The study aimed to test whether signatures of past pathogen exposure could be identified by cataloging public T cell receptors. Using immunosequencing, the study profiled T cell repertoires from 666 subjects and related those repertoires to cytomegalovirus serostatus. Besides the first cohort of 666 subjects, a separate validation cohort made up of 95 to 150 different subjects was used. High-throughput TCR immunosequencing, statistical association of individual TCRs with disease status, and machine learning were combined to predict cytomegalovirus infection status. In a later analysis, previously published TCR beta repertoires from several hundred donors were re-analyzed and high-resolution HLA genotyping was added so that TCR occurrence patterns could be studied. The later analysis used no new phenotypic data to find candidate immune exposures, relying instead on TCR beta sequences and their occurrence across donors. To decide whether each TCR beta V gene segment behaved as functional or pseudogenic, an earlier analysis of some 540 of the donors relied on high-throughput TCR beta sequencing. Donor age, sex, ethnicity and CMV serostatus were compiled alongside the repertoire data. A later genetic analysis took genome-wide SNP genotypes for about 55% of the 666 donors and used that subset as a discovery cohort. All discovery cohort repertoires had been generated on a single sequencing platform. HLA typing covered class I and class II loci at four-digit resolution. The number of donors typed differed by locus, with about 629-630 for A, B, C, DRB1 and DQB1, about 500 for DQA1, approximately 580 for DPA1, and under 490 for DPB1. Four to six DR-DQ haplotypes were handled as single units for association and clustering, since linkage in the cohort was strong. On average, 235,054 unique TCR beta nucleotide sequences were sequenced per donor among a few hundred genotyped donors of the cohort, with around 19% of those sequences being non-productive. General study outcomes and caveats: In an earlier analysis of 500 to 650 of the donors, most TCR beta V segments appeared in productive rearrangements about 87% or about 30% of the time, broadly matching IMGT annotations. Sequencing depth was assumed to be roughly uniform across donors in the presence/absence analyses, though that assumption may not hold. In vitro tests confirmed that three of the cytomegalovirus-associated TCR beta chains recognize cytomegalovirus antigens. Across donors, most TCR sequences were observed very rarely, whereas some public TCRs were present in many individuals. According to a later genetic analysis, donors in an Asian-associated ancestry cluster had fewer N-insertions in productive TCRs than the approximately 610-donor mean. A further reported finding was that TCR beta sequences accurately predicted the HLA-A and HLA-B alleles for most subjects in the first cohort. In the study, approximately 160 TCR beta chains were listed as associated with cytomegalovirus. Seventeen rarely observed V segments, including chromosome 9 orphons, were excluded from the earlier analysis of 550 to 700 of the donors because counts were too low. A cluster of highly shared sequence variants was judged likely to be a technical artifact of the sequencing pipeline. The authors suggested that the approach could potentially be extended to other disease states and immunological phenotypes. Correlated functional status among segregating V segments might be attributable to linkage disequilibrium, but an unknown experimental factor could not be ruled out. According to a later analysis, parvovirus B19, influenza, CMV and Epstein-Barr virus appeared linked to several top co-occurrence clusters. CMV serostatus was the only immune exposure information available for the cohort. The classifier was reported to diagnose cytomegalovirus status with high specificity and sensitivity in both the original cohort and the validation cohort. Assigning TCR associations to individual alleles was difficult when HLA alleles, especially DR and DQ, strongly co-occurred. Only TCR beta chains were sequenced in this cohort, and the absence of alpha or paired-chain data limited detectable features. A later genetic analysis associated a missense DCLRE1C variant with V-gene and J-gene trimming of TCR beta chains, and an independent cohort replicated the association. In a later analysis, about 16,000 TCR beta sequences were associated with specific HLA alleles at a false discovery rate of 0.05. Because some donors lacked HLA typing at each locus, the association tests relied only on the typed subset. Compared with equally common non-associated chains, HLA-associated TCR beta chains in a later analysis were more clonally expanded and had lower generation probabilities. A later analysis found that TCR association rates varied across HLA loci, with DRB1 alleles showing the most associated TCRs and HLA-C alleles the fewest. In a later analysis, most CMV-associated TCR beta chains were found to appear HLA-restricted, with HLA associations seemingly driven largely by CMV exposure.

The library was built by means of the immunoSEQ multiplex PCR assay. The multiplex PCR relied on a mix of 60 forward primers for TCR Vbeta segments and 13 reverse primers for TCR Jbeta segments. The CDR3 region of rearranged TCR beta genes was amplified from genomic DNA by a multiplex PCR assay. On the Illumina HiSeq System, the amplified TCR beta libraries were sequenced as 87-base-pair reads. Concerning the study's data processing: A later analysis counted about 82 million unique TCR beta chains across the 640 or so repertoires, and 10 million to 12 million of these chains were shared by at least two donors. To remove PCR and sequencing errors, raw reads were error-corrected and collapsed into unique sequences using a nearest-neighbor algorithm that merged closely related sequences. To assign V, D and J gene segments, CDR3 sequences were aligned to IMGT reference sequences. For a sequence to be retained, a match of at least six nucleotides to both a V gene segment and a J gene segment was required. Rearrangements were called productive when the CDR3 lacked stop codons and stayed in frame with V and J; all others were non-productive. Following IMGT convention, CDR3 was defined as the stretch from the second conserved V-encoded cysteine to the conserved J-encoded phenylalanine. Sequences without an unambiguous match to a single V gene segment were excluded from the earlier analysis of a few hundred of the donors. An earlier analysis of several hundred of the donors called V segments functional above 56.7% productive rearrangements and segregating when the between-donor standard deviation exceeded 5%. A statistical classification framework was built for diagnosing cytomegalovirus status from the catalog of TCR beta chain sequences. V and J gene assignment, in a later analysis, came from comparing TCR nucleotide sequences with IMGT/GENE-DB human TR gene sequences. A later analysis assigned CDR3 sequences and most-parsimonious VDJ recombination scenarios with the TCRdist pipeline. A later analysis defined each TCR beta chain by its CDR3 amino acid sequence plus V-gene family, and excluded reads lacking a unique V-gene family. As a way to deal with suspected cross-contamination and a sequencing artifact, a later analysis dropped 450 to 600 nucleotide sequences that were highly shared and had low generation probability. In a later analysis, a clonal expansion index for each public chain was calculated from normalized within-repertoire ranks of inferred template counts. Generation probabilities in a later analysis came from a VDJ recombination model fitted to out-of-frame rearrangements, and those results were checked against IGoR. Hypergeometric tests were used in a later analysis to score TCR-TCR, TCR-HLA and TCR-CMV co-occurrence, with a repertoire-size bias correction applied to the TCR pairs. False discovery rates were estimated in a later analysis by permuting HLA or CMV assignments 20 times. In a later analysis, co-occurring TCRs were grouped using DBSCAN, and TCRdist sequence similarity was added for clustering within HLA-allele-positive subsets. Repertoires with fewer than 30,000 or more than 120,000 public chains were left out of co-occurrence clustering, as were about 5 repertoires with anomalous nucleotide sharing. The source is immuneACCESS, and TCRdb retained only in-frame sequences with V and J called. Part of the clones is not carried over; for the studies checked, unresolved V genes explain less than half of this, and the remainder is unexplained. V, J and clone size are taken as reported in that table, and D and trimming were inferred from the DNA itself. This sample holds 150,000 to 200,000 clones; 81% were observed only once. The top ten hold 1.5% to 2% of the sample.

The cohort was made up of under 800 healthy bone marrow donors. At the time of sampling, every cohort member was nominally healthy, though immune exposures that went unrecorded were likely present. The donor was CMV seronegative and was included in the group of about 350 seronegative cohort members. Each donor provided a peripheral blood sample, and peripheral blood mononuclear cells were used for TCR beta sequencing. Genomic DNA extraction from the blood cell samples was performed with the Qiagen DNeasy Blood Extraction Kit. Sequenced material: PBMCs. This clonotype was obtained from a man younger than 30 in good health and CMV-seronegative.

CDR3 sequence: CASSTAGLLIEQYF. The DNA sequence is given as TGTGCCAGCAGTACCGCGGGACTCCTAATCGAGCAGTACTTC. The chain uses TRBV28 and TRBJ2-7; the D gene is perhaps TRBD2, on 6 matching bases. The CDR3 holds 14 amino acids from the cysteine to the phenylalanine. Only the CDR3 DNA stays, 42 bases, in frame from base 1. CDR1 and CDR2 are drawn from the germline V gene: MDHEN, SYDVKM. Trimming takes 5 bases from V and 6 bases from J, and the germline ends sit 17 bases apart.